This is a list of T cell receptor beta chains from one sample in a study of glioma-infiltrating T cells. MiXCR was run by TCRdb on the multiplex PCR reads, yielding one entry per CDR3 protein. The sample carries about 1,800 distinct CDR3 sequences, roughly 30% recorded once. The source material was glioma tissue, nonneoplastic brain tissue, or PBMCs (not recorded which). These receptors came from a human donor with low-grade glioma or glioblastoma, undergoing nonglioma brain surgery, or in good health (not recorded which). Both conserved end residues are trimmed from each CDR3. D genes are given only for firm matches. The size of a clone is reported for some rows only, either as once, few or many, or as a class for expanded clones.

-	TRBV2	TRBD2	ASSELAGGPYEQY
-	TRBV7-2	-	ASSTGPLSTEAF
-	TRBV5-4	-	ASSLGSGYT
medium-sized	TRBV12-3/TRBV12-4	-	ASSLALLNEKLF
-	TRBV11-3	TRBD2	ASSSTGLAGDNEQF
-	TRBV12-3/TRBV12-4	-	ASSTYRRYNEKLF
-	TRBV29-1	TRBD1	SVVGDRAPYEQY
medium-sized	TRBV15	-	ATSGWDGSYEQY
-	TRBV5-1	-	ASSLYPNNQPQH
medium-sized	TRBV2	-	ASGVTYNSPLH
large	TRBV27	-	ASSLSPDFEAF
-	TRBV7-9	TRBD1	ASSSLGTDDEAF
medium-sized	TRBV20-1	-	SARVPIRPTDTQY
-	TRBV12-3/TRBV12-4	-	ASSFAENTKAF
-	TRBV5-1	TRBD1	ASSADRAGEAF
medium-sized	TRBV6-4	-	ASSGREGDEQF
-	TRBV19	TRBD1	ASSRFPGQGSYDEQF
few	TRBV5-1	-	ASSSSSDTQY
-	TRBV2	TRBD2	ASSEATSGRAYNEQF
medium-sized	TRBV27	TRBD2	ASSSGTSGLNEQY
-	TRBV24-1	TRBD1	ATSDTHRGNTGELF
-	TRBV2	-	ASRRMGISPLH
medium-sized	TRBV20-1	-	SARALFENEQF
medium-sized	TRBV20-1	-	SAIPESYQETQY
-	TRBV4-2	-	AGSQGEGNKNIQY
few	TRBV29-1	-	SVEFRGYGYT
-	TRBV2	TRBD2	ASRDGLAGAYEQY
-	TRBV19	-	ASRGAYSTDTQY
-	TRBV12-3/TRBV12-4	-	ASSFESDHGYT
-	TRBV30	-	AWSEDSNQPQH
medium-sized	TRBV27	TRBD1	ASSSGQGQANTEAF
medium-sized	TRBV27	-	ASTKGVPGLPNEQF
-	TRBV29-1	-	SVEGSGSHEQL
-	TRBV12-3/TRBV12-4	-	ASSRGGGLNTEAF
-	TRBV20-1	-	SALYSETKETQY
medium-sized	TRBV11-2	-	ASSLRSYNEQF
medium-sized	TRBV28	TRBD2	ASSGLAGVNEQF
-	TRBV6-6	-	ASSYGFENVEQY
large	TRBV10-1	-	ASSDGFVQGPYEQY
medium-sized	TRBV7-2	-	ASSLVGGRYTEAF
large	TRBV12-3/TRBV12-4	-	ASTPGGYSGNTIY
medium-sized	TRBV20-1	TRBD2	SASGRAAYNEQF
medium-sized	TRBV7-2	TRBD2	ASSSGLAGGSFYNEQF
medium-sized	TRBV19	TRBD2	ASSIRGSGTSDNIQY
medium-sized	TRBV20-1	-	SASKVAVNNEQF
-	TRBV19	-	ASSFGGNGYT
few	TRBV29-1	TRBD1	SVEGSTGDNYGYT
-	TRBV2	-	ASSDRGSSYNEQF
-	TRBV19	-	ASRGIGSHSGNTIY
large	TRBV7-3	-	ASSSWDGNEQY
large	TRBV20-1	-	SARETEMNTEAF
medium-sized	TRBV3-1	-	ASSHGEEQY
-	TRBV19	-	ASSIGTRVRNEQF